These 15 T cell receptor beta chains were all obtained from the same sample, sequenced in a study of T cells in localized non-small cell lung cancer. The data were produced by immunoSEQ multiplex PCR, yet TCRdb's version contains in-frame clones alone and is incomplete. The sample holds tens of thousands of clones, 80% seen once. The starting material was PBMCs, obtained before any cancer treatment. These receptors originate from a man aged 35 to 70 with stage II squamous cell lung carcinoma.

A few counts support this clone. The genes are TRBV9 and TRBJ1-1; D remains unclear. V was cut by 2 bases and J by 3 bases, with 11 bases left in between. The CDR3 covers 14 residues. Per germline, CDR1 SGDLS and CDR2 YYNGEE. The CDR3 is CASSVSWIHTEAFF. The DNA for the CDR3 is TGTGCCAGCAGCGTTTCTTGGATCCACACTGAAGCTTTCTTT.

The CDR3 DNA follows: TGTGCCAGCAGCTTCCGGCTAGCGGGAACATACAATGAGCAGTTCTTC. Translated: CASSFRLAGTYNEQFF. The rearrangement uses TRBV5-5 and TRBJ2-1; 9 nucleotides line up with TRBD2. The germline V gene has CDR1 SGHKS and CDR2 YYEKEE (reference sequence). Trimming removed 2 bases from V and 4 bases from J; junction bases left unmatched: 7. The CDR3 contains 16 residues.

This chain joins TRBV18 and TRBJ2-3, with 10 bases fitting TRBD2. The CDR3 sequence is 15 residues long. V dropped 6 bases and J dropped 2; count of bases not matched to a gene: 5. From germline, CDR1 is KGHSH and CDR2 LQKENI. The CDR3 region has the DNA TGTGCCAGCTCCCAAGGACTAGCGGTCACAGATACGCAGTATTTT. It translates to CASSQGLAVTDTQYF.

For the CDR3, the DNA is TGTGCCACCAGCAGGCCGTTTCAGCCCCAGCATTTT. Residues: CATSRPFQPQHF. The chain recombines TRBV15 with TRBJ1-5; D remains ambiguous. The V end lost 3 bases, the J end lost 6 bases, and 6 bases lay between the germline ends. CDR1 and CDR2 (germline): LNHNV, YYDKDF (reference sequence). The CDR3 has 12 amino acids. The entire variable domain, with the rest obtained from reference TRBV15 and TRBJ1-5, is as follows: DAMVIQNPRYQVTQFGKPVTLSCSQTLNHNVMYWYQQKSSQAPKLLFHYYDKDFNNEADTPDNFQSRRPNTSFCFLDIRSPGLGDTAMYLCATSRPFQPQHFGDGTRLSIL.

This chain connects TRBV5-5 to TRBJ1-4; 9 bases line up with TRBD1. The CDR3 sequence is 16 residues long. Unmatched junction bases numbered 10, after V lost 3 bases and J lost 7 bases. CDR1 is SGHKS and CDR2 is YYEKEE in the germline V gene (reference sequence). The CDR3 is CASSSLGQGRAEKLFF. The CDR3 DNA is TGTGCCAGCAGCTCCCTAGGACAGGGGAGGGCTGAAAAACTGTTTTTT.

The rearrangement links TRBV9 to TRBJ2-7; the match to TRBD1 covers 12 bases. Germline CDR1 is SGDLS and CDR2 is YYNGEE. Unmatched junction bases numbered 10, after V lost 3 bases and J lost 3 bases. The CDR3 contains 17 residues. The CDR3 spells CASSDRDRGPYSYEQYF. The CDR3 bases are TGTGCCAGCAGCGATCGGGACAGGGGGCCCTACAGCTACGAGCAGTACTTC.

This chain links TRBV7-8 with TRBJ2-7, with 7 nucleotides matching TRBD1. The CDR3 is made up of 15 amino acids. Trimming at V came to 4 bases and at J to 3 bases, leaving 9 bases not matched to a gene. Germline-derived CDR1 and CDR2 are SGHVS and FQNEAQ. Written as DNA, the CDR3 is TGTGCCAGCAGCTGGGGCGACAGGGCCGGCTACGAGCAGTACTTC. The encoded protein is CASSWGDRAGYEQYF.

The V gene is TRBV6-1, the J gene TRBJ2-7, with D maybe TRBD1 (6 bases). Germline V gene data show CDR1 as MNHNS and CDR2 as SASEGT. CDR3 length equals 15 residues. Trimming left V 4 bases short and J 2 bases short, with 15 bases between. The DNA of the CDR3 is TGTGCCAGCAGTGTTGGCTGGCAGGGGACCTACGAGCAGTACTTC. It is translated as CASSVGWQGTYEQYF.

V gene TRBV4-3 combines with J gene TRBJ1-3; 11 bases align to TRBD1. This CDR3 is 17 amino acids long. Trimming cost V 4 bases and J 2 bases; bases outside gene matches: 7. In germline, CDR1 is LGHNA, CDR2 YSLEER. CDR3 sequence reads: CASSPGRTGGAGNTIYF. Written as DNA, the CDR3 is TGCGCCAGCAGCCCAGGAAGGACAGGGGGCGCTGGAAACACCATATATTTT.

The rearrangement uses TRBV9 and TRBJ2-2, with 9 bases that match TRBD2. The CDR3 spans 16 residues. Germline V gives CDR1 SGDLS, CDR2 YYNGEE. J was trimmed by 4 bases and V by 4 bases; bases with no gene match: 8. CDR3 coding DNA: TGTGCCAGCAGCATCGGACTAGCGTCGGGCACCGGGGAGCTGTTTTTT. Amino acids: CASSIGLASGTGELFF.

The chain joins TRBV28 to TRBJ2-7, with a possible D match to TRBD1 (6 bases). The CDR3 covers 15 residues. Germline-derived CDR1 and CDR2 are MDHEN and SYDVKM. V was clipped by 5 bases and J by 5 bases, with 19 bases between them. The DNA of the CDR3 is TGTGCCAGCAGTCCTCTTCGGGATCAGGGGAACGAGCAGTACTTC. The encoded protein is CASSPLRDQGNEQYF.

This chain uses TRBV2 with TRBJ1-1, with a possible D match to TRBD1 (6 bases). The CDR3 is 15 amino acids. The germline CDR1 and CDR2 sequences are SNHLY and FYNNEI. V shed 10 bases and J shed 5 bases, with 23 bases lying between them. CDR3 DNA sequence: TGTGCCACCACCCGGTCGGTGGGGGCAGGAACTGAAGCTTTCTTT. Its translation: CATTRSVGAGTEAFF. The entire variable domain, with the rest obtained from reference TRBV2 and TRBJ1-1, is as follows: EPEVTQTPSHQVTQMGQEVILRCVPISNHLYFYWYRQILGQKVEFLVSFYNNEISEKSEIFDDQFSVERPDGSNFTLKIRSTKLEDSAMYFCATTRSVGAGTEAFFGQGTRLTVV.

This clone was recorded once. This sequence joins TRBV10-3 and TRBJ1-1; D is perhaps TRBD1 (6 bases). Germline CDR1 reads ENHRY; CDR2 reads SYGVKD. This CDR3 is built from 13 residues. V was pared by 11 bases and J by 3 bases, with 16 bases between. The CDR3, as DNA: TGTGCCGGTGGGGGGGGCGCGGACACTGAAGCTTTCTTT. Its protein is CAGGGGADTEAFF.

V usage is TRBV9 and J usage is TRBJ2-7, with 9 bases aligning to TRBD1. With 3 bases clipped from V and 2 bases from J, the junction kept 3 bases outside the gene matches. CDR3 length equals 14 residues. In germline, CDR1 is SGDLS, CDR2 YYNGEE. CDR3 residues: CASSAGTGTYEQYF. CDR3 nucleotide sequence: TGTGCCAGCAGCGCGGGGACAGGGACCTACGAGCAGTACTTC.

This clone came up once. The genes are TRBV29-1 and TRBJ2-3; TRBD2 agrees at 11 bases. Germline V gives CDR1 SQVTM, CDR2 ANQGSEA. The CDR3 covers 14 residues. Trimming cost V 7 bases and J 5 bases; bases outside gene matches: 8. The CDR3 region is CSARTSGLLDTQYF. The CDR3, as DNA: TGCAGCGCTCGGACTAGCGGGCTTTTAGATACGCAGTATTTT.